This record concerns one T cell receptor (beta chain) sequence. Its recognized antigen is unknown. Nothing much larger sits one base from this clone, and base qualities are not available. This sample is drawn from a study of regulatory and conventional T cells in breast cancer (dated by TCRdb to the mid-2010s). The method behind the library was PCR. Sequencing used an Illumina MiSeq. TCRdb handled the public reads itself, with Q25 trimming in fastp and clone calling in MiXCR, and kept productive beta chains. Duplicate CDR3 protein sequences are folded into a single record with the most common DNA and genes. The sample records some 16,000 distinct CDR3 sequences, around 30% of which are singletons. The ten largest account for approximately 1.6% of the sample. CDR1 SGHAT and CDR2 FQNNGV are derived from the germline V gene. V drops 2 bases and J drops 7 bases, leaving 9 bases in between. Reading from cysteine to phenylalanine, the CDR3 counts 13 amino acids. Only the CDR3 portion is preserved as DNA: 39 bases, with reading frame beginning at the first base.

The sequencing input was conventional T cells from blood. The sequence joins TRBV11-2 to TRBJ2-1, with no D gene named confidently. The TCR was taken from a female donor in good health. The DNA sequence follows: TGTGCCAGCAGCTTAAATAGTATTAATGAGCAGTTCTTC. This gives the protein CASSLNSINEQFF. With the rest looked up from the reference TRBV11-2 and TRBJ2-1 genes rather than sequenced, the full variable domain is EAGVAQSPRYKIIEKRQSVAFWCNPISGHATLYWYQQILGQGPKLLIQFQNNGVVDDSQLPKDRFSAERLKGVDSTLKIQPAKLEDSAVYLCASSLNSINEQFFGPGTRLTVL.